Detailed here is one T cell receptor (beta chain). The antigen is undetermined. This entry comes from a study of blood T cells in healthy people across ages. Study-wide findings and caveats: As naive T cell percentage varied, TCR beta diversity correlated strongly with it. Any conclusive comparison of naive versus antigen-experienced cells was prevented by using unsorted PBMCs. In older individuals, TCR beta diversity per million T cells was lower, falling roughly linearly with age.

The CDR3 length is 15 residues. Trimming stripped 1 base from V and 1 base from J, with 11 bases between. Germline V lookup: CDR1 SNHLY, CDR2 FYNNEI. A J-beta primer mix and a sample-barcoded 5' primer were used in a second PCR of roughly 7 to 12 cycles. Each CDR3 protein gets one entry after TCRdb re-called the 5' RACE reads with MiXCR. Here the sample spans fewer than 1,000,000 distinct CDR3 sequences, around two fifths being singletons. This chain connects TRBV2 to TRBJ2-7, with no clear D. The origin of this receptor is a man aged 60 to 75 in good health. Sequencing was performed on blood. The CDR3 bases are TGTGCCAGCAGTGAAGAGGCGGATTCTTCCTACGAGCAGTACTTC. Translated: CASSEEADSSYEQYF.